The present T cell receptor (beta chain) was sequenced within a study of T cell changes during pregnancy in multiple sclerosis. The germline V gene has CDR1 LGHNA and CDR2 YNFKEQ. The CDR3 is 15 amino acids. The V end lost 0 bases, the J end lost 10 bases, and 17 bases lay between the germline ends. Sequencing was performed with immunoSEQ multiplex PCR; in TCRdb, only in-frame clones are kept and a portion is missing. The table has roughly 100,000 clones, 91% seen once. Sequencing used peripheral blood, obtained after pregnancy. The rearrangement uses TRBV4-2 and TRBJ2-3, with D possibly being TRBD1 (7 bases). The TCR was taken from a female donor in good health, enrolled as a control in a pregnancy study. The CDR3, as DNA: TGTGCCAGCAGCCAAGAAGGGCAGGGGGGTCATCCGCAGTATTTT. Protein: CASSQEGQGGHPQYF.